This T cell receptor beta chain was obtained from a study of blood T cell repertoires in COVID-19. Background on the study: Sample material is recorded as cDNA or gDNA derived from T cells, B-cell-depleted T cells, or PBMCs.

Generated by immunoSEQ multiplex PCR, the TCRdb table keeps only in-frame clones and is missing some. The repertoire includes about 100,000 clones, around 87% of them detected once, and about 2.9% sits in the top ten. CDR1 and CDR2 from the germline V gene are SGDLS and YYNGEE. V gave up 3 bases and J gave up 0 bases; unmatched junction bases: 4. CDR3 size: 16 residues. This receptor was taken from a man aged 45 to 65 with active or convalescent COVID-19. The genes are TRBV9 and TRBJ2-3; 10 nucleotides line up with TRBD2. The sample taken for sequencing was peripheral blood. The CDR3 bases are TGTGCCAGCAGCGCAAGAGCGGGGGGGAGCACAGATACGCAGTATTTT. The encoded protein is CASSARAGGSTDTQYF.